The T cell receptor beta chain under discussion was sequenced for a study of cytomegalovirus exposure and HLA in healthy donors. General study results and limits: Earlier analysis yielded a pattern in which most TCR beta V segments were productive about 87% or about 30% of the time. Cytomegalovirus-associated TCR beta chains were listed, numbering 150 to 200. HLA alleles showed associations with roughly 17,000 TCR beta sequences in a later analysis, at a 0.05 false discovery rate.

In the PCR, 60 Vbeta and 13 Jbeta primers were used. Method: immunoSEQ multiplex PCR; TCRdb's copy keeps in-frame clones and lacks some. Seen here are tens of thousands of clones, more than 70% observed once, and the top ten hold approximately 9.8%. V trimming: 5 bases; J trimming: 5 bases; junction bases outside the gene matches: 8. The CDR3 is 15 residues long. CDR1 and CDR2 (germline): LNHDA, SQIVND (reference sequence). Note on this clone: The antigen remains undetermined.

The chain links TRBV19 to TRBJ2-2; TRBD1 matches 7 bases. Sequencing was carried out using PBMCs. The sequence derives from a man aged 35-49 years in good health and CMV-seronegative. This chain's CDR3 is CASSARQGWTGELFF. The CDR3 DNA sequence: TGTGCCAGTAGTGCAAGACAGGGATGGACCGGGGAGCTGTTTTTT.